The T cell receptor (beta chain) described here comes from a study of cytomegalovirus exposure and HLA in healthy donors. Study at large: It was reported in a later analysis that the 95 to 150 validation repertoires used the same platform as the approximately 600 first-cohort repertoires. Study-wide results and limits: TCR clusters originating in the first cohort tended to co-occur in the 100 to 150 validation repertoires, according to a later analysis. Researchers catalogued 150 or so TCR beta chains as cytomegalovirus-associated.

The ends were cut back, 4 bases at V and 5 bases at J, with 20 bases in the middle. The CDR3 length is 16 residues. The V gene's germline CDR1 is MNHNS and CDR2 SASEGT. Assay: immunoSEQ multiplex PCR; the TCRdb copy retains only in-frame clones and omits some. The sample yields about 220,000 clones, 85% to 95% seen once. Remarks on this clone: Its antigen is unknown.

The donors were members of the validation cohort, which comprised 90 to 150 subjects and was separate from the first cohort of 666 subjects. The sample was PBMCs. The TCR was taken from a woman aged 18 to 35 in good health and CMV-seronegative. V and J are TRBV6-1 and TRBJ2-5; the D gene is possibly TRBD2 (6 bases). As DNA, the CDR3 is TGTGCCAGCAGTGCTTTAGCCGCTAGCGCGTGGGAGACCCAGTACTTC. Translation gives CASSALAASAWETQYF.